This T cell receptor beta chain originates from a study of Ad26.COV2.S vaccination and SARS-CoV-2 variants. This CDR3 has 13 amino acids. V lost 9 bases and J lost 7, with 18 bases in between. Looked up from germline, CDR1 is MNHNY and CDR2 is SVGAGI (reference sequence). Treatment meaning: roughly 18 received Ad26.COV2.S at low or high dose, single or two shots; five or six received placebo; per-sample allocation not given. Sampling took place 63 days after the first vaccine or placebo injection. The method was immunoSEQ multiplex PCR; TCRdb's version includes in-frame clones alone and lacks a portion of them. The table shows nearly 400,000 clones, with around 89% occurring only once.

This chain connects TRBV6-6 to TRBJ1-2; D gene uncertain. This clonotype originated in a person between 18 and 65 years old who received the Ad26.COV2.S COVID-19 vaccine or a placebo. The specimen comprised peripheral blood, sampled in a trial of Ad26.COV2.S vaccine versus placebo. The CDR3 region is CASFLDGRGGYTF. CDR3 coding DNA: TGTGCCAGTTTTTTGGACGGTCGGGGTGGCTACACCTTC.